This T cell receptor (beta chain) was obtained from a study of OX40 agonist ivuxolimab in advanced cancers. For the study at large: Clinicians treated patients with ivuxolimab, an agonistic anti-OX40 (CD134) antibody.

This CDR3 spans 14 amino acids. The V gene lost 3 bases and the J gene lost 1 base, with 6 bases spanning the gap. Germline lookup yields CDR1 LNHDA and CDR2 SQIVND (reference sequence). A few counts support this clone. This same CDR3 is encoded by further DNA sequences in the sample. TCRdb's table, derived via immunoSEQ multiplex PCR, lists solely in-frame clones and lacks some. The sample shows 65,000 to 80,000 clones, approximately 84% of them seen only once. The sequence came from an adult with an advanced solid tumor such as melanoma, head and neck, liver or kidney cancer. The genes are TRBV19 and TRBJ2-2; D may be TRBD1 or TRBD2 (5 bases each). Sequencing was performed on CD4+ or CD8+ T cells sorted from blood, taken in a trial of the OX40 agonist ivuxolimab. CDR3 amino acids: CASSIGGNTGELFF. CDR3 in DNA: TGTGCCAGTAGTATTGGGGGGAACACCGGGGAGCTGTTTTTT.